One and the same sample provided the 14 T cell receptor beta chains below, sequenced in a study of OX40 agonist ivuxolimab in advanced cancers. Generated by immunoSEQ multiplex PCR, the TCRdb table keeps only in-frame clones and is missing some. The table has some 16,000 clones, over 70% seen once. Sequencing was performed on CD4+ or CD8+ T cells sorted from blood, taken in a trial of the OX40 agonist ivuxolimab. Receptor source: an adult with an advanced solid tumor such as melanoma, head and neck, liver or kidney cancer.

V gene TRBV5-6 combines with J gene TRBJ2-3; 7 positions agree with TRBD2. Looked up from germline, CDR1 is SGHDT and CDR2 is YYEEEE. V was clipped by 5 bases and J by 4 bases; unmatched bases: 16. The CDR3 totals 17 residues. CDR3 nucleotide sequence: TGTGCCAGCAGTGAAGCCCTCGCGGGGGACTTACCAGATACGCAGTATTTT. Translated, it gives CASSEALAGDLPDTQYF.

V usage is TRBV6-6 and J usage is TRBJ1-3; D is possibly TRBD1 (5 bases). Trimming removed 5 bases at V and 2 bases at J, with 13 bases between. CDR3 length: 15 amino acids. Germline loops: CDR1 MNHNY, CDR2 SVGAGI (reference sequence). CDR3 nucleotides: TGTGCCAGCAGTGATCCAGGGACTACTGGAAACACCATATATTTT. Translating gives CASSDPGTTGNTIYF.

In this sample, this clone turned up once. The chain links TRBV5-8 to TRBJ1-5; D is uncertain. Germline loops: CDR1 SGHTS, CDR2 YDEGEE. Deletions cut 2 bases from V and 5 bases from J, with 14 bases between. CDR3 size: 15 residues. The CDR3 loop is CASSFLPGVDQPQHF. The CDR3 DNA reads as TGTGCCAGCAGCTTCTTACCCGGGGTGGATCAGCCCCAGCATTTT. The variable domain in full, with the rest retrieved from reference TRBV5-8 and TRBJ1-5, is EAGVTQSPTHLIKTRGQQATLRCSPISGHTSVYWYQQALGLGLQFLLWYDEGEERNRGNFPPRFSGRQFPNYSSELNVNALELEDSALYLCASSFLPGVDQPQHFGDGTRLSIL.

The chain uses TRBV4-1 and TRBJ2-2, with D perhaps TRBD1 or TRBD2 (5 bases each). CDR1 is MGHRA and CDR2 is YSYEKL in the germline V gene. Trimming removed 4 bases from V and 2 bases from J, with 11 bases in between. The CDR3 is made up of 15 amino acids. The DNA for the CDR3 is TGCGCCAGCAGCCCTCGGGGCGGTAACACCGGGGAGCTGTTTTTT. It translates to CASSPRGGNTGELFF.

This clone was observed once. The genes are TRBV7-3 and TRBJ2-3; D call uncertain. V was pared by 2 bases and J by 2 bases, with 5 bases between. From germline, CDR1 is SGHTA and CDR2 FQGTGA. The CDR3 has 13 amino acids. CDR3 nucleotides: TGTGCCAGCAGCTTAGGATCCACAGATACGCAGTATTTT. This codes for CASSLGSTDTQYF.

This clone is labeled as medium-sized. The chain carries TRBV11-3 and TRBJ1-3; 8 nucleotides line up with TRBD1. Looked up from germline, CDR1 is SGHNT and CDR2 is YENEEA. Trimming cost V 6 bases and J 2 bases; bases outside gene matches: 9. CDR3 length equals 16 residues. CDR3 sequence reads: CASSSYRGMAGNTIYF. Here the CDR3 DNA reads TGTGCCAGCAGTTCGTACAGGGGGATGGCTGGAAACACCATATATTTT.

This clone was picked up a small number of times. The chain carries TRBV5-4 and TRBJ2-1; D gene uncertain. V lost 4 bases and J 6 bases, leaving 8 bases between the germline ends. This CDR3 has 12 residues. Germline CDR1 reads SGHNT; CDR2 reads YYREEE (reference sequence). CDR3: CASSRDTNEQFF. The CDR3, as DNA: TGTGCCAGCAGCAGAGACACCAATGAGCAGTTCTTC.

Only a few counts were recorded for this clone. The chain recombines TRBV19 with TRBJ1-5; D is unresolved. The CDR3 extends over 14 amino acids. Germline loops: CDR1 LNHDA, CDR2 SQIVND (reference sequence). Trimming pared 5 bases from V and 0 bases from J, leaving 8 bases between. Here the CDR3 reads CASSSDYSNQPQHF. In nucleotides, the CDR3 is TGTGCCAGTAGTTCCGACTATAGCAATCAGCCCCAGCATTTT.

The V call is TRBV5-4, the J call TRBJ2-1; D is tentatively TRBD1 or TRBD2 (6 bases each). V lost 0 bases and J 7 bases, leaving 14 bases between the germline ends. CDR3 length: 15 residues. Germline CDR1 and CDR2: SGHNT and YYREEE (reference sequence). The CDR3 coding sequence is TGTGCCAGCAGCTTGGCCGATAGGGGGGTGAATGAGCAGTTCTTC. Its protein product is CASSLADRGVNEQFF.

The rearrangement links TRBV4-1 to TRBJ2-5; D may be TRBD2 (6 bases). V was cut by 4 bases and J by 8 bases, with 8 bases left in between. CDR3 length: 11 residues. CDR1 is MGHRA and CDR2 is YSYEKL in the germline V gene. CDR3 protein: CASSRGDTQYF. CDR3 coding DNA: TGCGCCAGCAGCCGGGGGGACACCCAGTACTTC.

The J gene is TRBJ2-7, the V gene TRBV4-2; 9 positions match TRBD1. This CDR3 is built from 16 residues. Germline V lookup: CDR1 LGHNA, CDR2 YNFKEQ. The V gene end was trimmed by 0 bases and the J gene end by 2 bases; junction bases not matched to a gene: 5. CDR3 DNA sequence: TGTGCCAGCAGCCAAGAGGGGGGACAGGGTACCTACGAGCAGTACTTC. This codes for CASSQEGGQGTYEQYF.

The DNA of the CDR3 is TGTGCCAGCAGTTTATCGGGTGAGAGAGTAGCTTGGTACAATGAGCAGTTCTTC. Protein: CASSLSGERVAWYNEQFF. V is TRBV27 and J is TRBJ2-1; unclear D gene. The CDR3 contains 18 residues. Germline-derived CDR1 and CDR2 are MNHEY and SMNVEV (reference sequence). V was pared by 0 bases and J by 4 bases, with 19 bases between.

The J gene is TRBJ1-1, the V gene TRBV6-1; possibly TRBD1 for D (5 bases). Per germline, CDR1 MNHNS and CDR2 SASEGT. CDR3 length: 14 residues. Trimming took 8 bases from V and 4 from J, leaving 17 bases between them. The DNA for the CDR3 is TGTGCCAGCTCTGTAGTCAGGGAAGTCACTGAAGCTTTCTTT. Translated: CASSVVREVTEAFF.

A single count supports this clone. The chain uses TRBV13 and TRBJ2-1; 13 bases agree with TRBD2. CDR3 length: 16 residues. Trimming removed 5 bases from V and 2 bases from J; junction bases left unmatched: 3. Germline-derived CDR1 and CDR2 are PRHDT and FYEKMQ (reference sequence). In DNA, the CDR3 is TGTGCCAGCAGCCCCGGACTAGCGGGGGCCTACAATGAGCAGTTCTTC. This gives the protein CASSPGLAGAYNEQFF.